Following are 25 T cell receptor beta chains from one sample sequenced in a study of T cell responses to AZD1222 COVID-19 vaccine (dated by TCRdb to the early 2020s). To prepare the library, the immunoSEQ multiplex PCR assay was applied. TCRdb stores this immuneACCESS table with in-frame sequences only. Part of the clones is absent; in the studies checked, under half of the shortfall reflects unresolved V genes, and no reason is known for the rest. The sample records roughly 98,000 clones, 85% to 90% of which are singletons. The ten biggest clones cover roughly 15% of the sample. The sample's time point label, in plain terms: about 28 days (+/-7) after the second vaccine dose. Sequenced material: peripheral blood, taken 28 days after the second AZD1222 dose. These receptors were collected from an adult who received the AZD1222 COVID-19 vaccine.

The chain combines TRBV5-5 with TRBJ1-5, with D uncertain. The germline gives CDR1 SGHKS, CDR2 YYEKEE (reference sequence). The CDR3 length is 14 residues. Trimming cost V 0 bases and J 2 bases, with 6 bases left between them. The CDR3 DNA follows: TGTGCCAGCAGCTTGGGGGCGGGCAATCAGCCCCAGCATTTT. Translating it yields CASSLGAGNQPQHF.

About this clone itself: At one end the junction does not follow the germline gene, possibly because of a read error. This chain uses TRBV5-5 with TRBJ2-7, with D perhaps matching TRBD1 (6 bases). This CDR3 is built from 16 residues. Germline values: CDR1 SGHKS, CDR2 YYEKEE (reference sequence). Here the CDR3 reads CASSLNAGVNSNEQYF. The CDR3 nucleotides read TGTGCCAGCAGCTTGAACGCAGGGGTGAACTCCAACGAGCAGTACTTC.

This chain joins TRBV7-9 and TRBJ2-7; D may be TRBD1 or TRBD2 (6 bases each). This CDR3 contains 16 residues. Germline CDR1 reads SEHNR; CDR2 reads FQNEAQ (reference sequence). V lost 2 bases to trimming and J lost 1 base, with 15 bases between them. The chain's CDR3 is CASSLPSGDKSYEQYF. CDR3 DNA: TGTGCCAGCAGCTTACCGTCGGGGGACAAGTCCTACGAGCAGTACTTC. The whole variable domain, remainder taken from reference TRBV7-9 and TRBJ2-7, is DTGVSQNPRHKITKRGQNVTFRCDPISEHNRLYWYRQTLGQGPEFLTYFQNEAQLEKSRLLSDRFSAERPKGSFSTLEIQRTEQGDSAMYLCASSLPSGDKSYEQYFGPGTRLTVT.

The rearrangement uses TRBV6-2 or TRBV6-3 and TRBJ1-1, with 8 bases matching TRBD1. Germline values: CDR1 MNHEY, CDR2 SVGEGT. This CDR3 spans 16 amino acids. Unmatched junction bases numbered 3, after V lost 0 bases and J lost 0 bases. This chain's CDR3 is CASSYSQGALNTEAFF. CDR3 coding DNA: TGTGCCAGCAGTTACTCGCAGGGGGCCTTGAACACTGAAGCTTTCTTT.

Relative to its sample, this clone is medium-sized. The V call is TRBV6-5, the J call TRBJ1-3, with D unclear. With 2 bases removed from V and 3 bases from J, the gap between germline ends came to 8 bases. This CDR3 contains 14 residues. Germline values: CDR1 MNHEY, CDR2 SVGAGI. The CDR3 sequence is CASSYGPFGNTIYF. The CDR3 DNA reads as TGTGCCAGCAGTTACGGTCCATTTGGAAACACCATATATTTT.

This chain joins TRBV20-1 and TRBJ2-7; maybe TRBD1 (5 bases). Deletions cut 7 bases from V and 2 bases from J, with 9 bases between. The germline V gene has CDR1 DFQATT and CDR2 SNEGSKA (reference sequence). The CDR3 is made up of 11 amino acids. CDR3 coding DNA: TGCAGTGGGGGCGCTCCCTACGAGCAGTACTTC. Translating gives CSGGAPYEQYF.

The genes are TRBV14 and TRBJ2-3, with 8 bases aligning to TRBD2. Germline loops: CDR1 SGHDN, CDR2 FVKESK. This CDR3 region has 15 residues. The J segment lost 6 bases and the V segment lost 3 bases, leaving 8 bases of the junction unmatched. The CDR3 DNA reads TGTGCCAGCAGCCAGGGACTAGGGGAATCTGATACGCAGTATTTT. It specifies CASSQGLGESDTQYF.

This clone was observed once. The gene calls are TRBV2 and TRBJ2-1; 8 bases are shared with TRBD2. The CDR3 length is 16 residues. Germline assignment: CDR1 SNHLY and CDR2 FYNNEI. The trim removed 2 bases at V and 0 bases at J, leaving 3 bases unmatched. The CDR3 nucleotides are TGTGCCAGCAGTGAATTGCGGGAGGTCTCCTACAATGAGCAGTTCTTC. It yields the protein CASSELREVSYNEQFF.

DNA for the CDR3: TGCGCCAGCAGCCAAGCGAGGGTTTACGAGCAGTACTTC. Its protein product is CASSQARVYEQYF. The chain is built from TRBV4-1 and TRBJ2-7; TRBD2 might be the D (5 bases). V dropped 1 base and J dropped 4 bases, with 8 bases sitting between them. The germline V gene has CDR1 MGHRA and CDR2 YSYEKL. This CDR3 spans 13 amino acids.

The genes are TRBV3-1 (or the pseudogene TRBV3-2) and TRBJ1-1, with D perhaps TRBD1 (5 bases). Germline V CDR1 and CDR2: LGHDT, YNNKEL (reference sequence). V was pared by 0 bases and J by 7 bases, with 12 bases between. The CDR3 runs 14 residues. CDR3 bases: TGTGCCAGCAGCCAAGAGGGGGTCAGAAGTGAAGCTTTCTTT. This gives the protein CASSQEGVRSEAFF.

As for this clone: At the DNA level, this CDR3 is encoded by other sequences in the same sample as well. The chain employs TRBV5-4 and TRBJ2-7; D not resolved. The CDR3 has 12 residues. V lost 0 bases and J 3 bases, leaving 4 bases between the germline ends. Germline CDR1 and CDR2: SGHNT and YYREEE (reference sequence). CDR3 residues: CASSLGGYEQYF. In nucleotides, the CDR3 is TGTGCCAGCAGCTTGGGAGGCTACGAGCAGTACTTC.

V usage is TRBV7-9 and J usage is TRBJ1-1; perhaps TRBD1 as D (5 bases). Per the germline V gene, CDR1 is SEHNR and CDR2 is FQNEAQ (reference sequence). V dropped 5 bases and J dropped 10 bases, with 17 bases sitting between them. The CDR3 is 13 residues long. The CDR3: CASSARGDYRAFF. The CDR3 DNA reads as TGTGCCAGCAGCGCCCGGGGGGATTATAGAGCTTTCTTT.

V is TRBV19 and J is TRBJ1-5, with 8 bases lining up with TRBD1. J lost 7 bases, V lost 6 bases, and 5 bases had no gene match. CDR3 length equals 13 residues. Germline values: CDR1 LNHDA, CDR2 SQIVND (reference sequence). As DNA, the CDR3 is TGTGCCAGTAGCCAGGGGGCTTGGCAGCCCCAGCATTTT. This gives the protein CASSQGAWQPQHF. The variable domain in full, with the rest retrieved from reference TRBV19 and TRBJ1-5, is DGGITQSPKYLFRKEGQNVTLSCEQNLNHDAMYWYRQDPGQGLRLIYYSQIVNDFQKGDIAEGYSVSREKKESFPLTVTSAQKNPTAFYLCASSQGAWQPQHFGDGTRLSIL.

This chain links TRBV29-1 with TRBJ2-3; D remains ambiguous. Germline assignment: CDR1 SQVTM and CDR2 ANQGSEA. The V gene lost 3 bases and the J gene lost 6 bases, with 10 bases spanning the gap. The CDR3 consists of 12 residues. The CDR3 loop is CSVELLGDTQYF. DNA of the CDR3: TGCAGCGTTGAGTTGCTGGGGGATACGCAGTATTTT.

This rearrangement joins TRBV6-4 to TRBJ2-6; D gene ambiguous. The CDR3 has 13 amino acids. V lost 4 bases and J lost 0, with 1 base in between. From germline, CDR1 is MRHNA and CDR2 SNTAGT. Written as DNA, the CDR3 is TGTGCCAGCAGTGGCTCTGGGGCCAACGTCCTGACTTTC. It encodes CASSGSGANVLTF.

V gene TRBV7-8 combines with J gene TRBJ1-6, with 8 nucleotides matching TRBD1. Trimming cost V 1 base and J 7 bases; bases outside gene matches: 3. The CDR3 sequence is 15 residues long. Germline V CDR1 and CDR2: SGHVS, FQNEAQ. CDR3 nucleotide sequence: TGTGCCAGCAGCTTAGTGGACAGGGAAAATTCACCCCTCCACTTT. Its protein product is CASSLVDRENSPLHF.

This rearrangement joins TRBV9 to TRBJ2-1; 8 positions match TRBD2. Germline CDR1 SGDLS, CDR2 YYNGEE. The V and J ends lost 4 bases and 3 bases, in that order; junction bases with no gene match: 6. The CDR3 runs to 15 residues. The CDR3 spells CASSTGTSIYNEQFF. In DNA form, the CDR3 reads TGTGCCAGCAGCACCGGGACTAGTATCTACAATGAGCAGTTCTTC.

This chain connects TRBV30 to TRBJ2-3, with TRBD2 matching 8 bases. From germline, CDR1 is GTSNPN and CDR2 SVGIG (reference sequence). The CDR3 is 14 residues long. Germline trimming cut 5 bases from V and 0 bases from J; bases unmatched to any gene: 4. The CDR3 is CAWQPSGSTDTQYF. In DNA form, the CDR3 reads TGTGCCTGGCAACCTAGCGGGAGCACAGATACGCAGTATTTT.

This chain connects TRBV10-3 to TRBJ2-5, with 9 bases identical to TRBD2. Trimming at V came to 11 bases and at J to 5 bases, leaving 18 bases not matched to a gene. Looked up from germline, CDR1 is ENHRY and CDR2 is SYGVKD. The CDR3 covers 16 residues. CDR3 sequence reads: CALGTDLAGIGETQYF. In DNA form, the CDR3 reads TGTGCCTTAGGAACCGATCTAGCGGGAATCGGGGAGACCCAGTACTTC.

The chain couples TRBV3-1 (or the pseudogene TRBV3-2) to TRBJ2-3; 7 bases map to TRBD1. The V segment lost 2 bases and the J segment 1 base; nucleotides outside the gene matches: 0. The CDR3 extends over 14 amino acids. Looked up from germline, CDR1 is LGHDT and CDR2 is YNNKEL (reference sequence). The CDR3 DNA reads as TGTGCCAGCAGCCAAACAGGGGGCACAGATACGCAGTATTTT. This translates into CASSQTGGTDTQYF.

The rearrangement joins TRBV5-1 to TRBJ1-1; TRBD1 aligns across 7 bases. CDR3 length: 14 amino acids. CDR1 is SGHRS and CDR2 is YFSETQ in the germline V gene. V trimming: 0 bases; J trimming: 4 bases; junction bases outside the gene matches: 3. The chain's CDR3 is CASSLAAGGTEAFF. The CDR3 nucleotides are TGCGCCAGCAGCTTGGCTGCAGGGGGCACTGAAGCTTTCTTT.

The chain couples TRBV5-4 to TRBJ2-1; 8 positions match TRBD2. V trimming: 5 bases; J trimming: 2 bases; junction bases outside the gene matches: 6. CDR1 and CDR2 (germline): SGHNT, YYREEE (reference sequence). This CDR3 region has 15 residues. CDR3 DNA sequence: TGTGCCAGCAGATCTAGTAGCGGGGCCTACAATGAGCAGTTCTTC. Translating it yields CASRSSSGAYNEQFF.

The V and J genes are TRBV7-8 and TRBJ1-5, with D maybe TRBD1 (5 bases). The CDR3 runs 15 residues. Looked up from germline, CDR1 is SGHVS and CDR2 is FQNEAQ. The germline V and J ends were trimmed by 0 bases and 6 bases, with 12 bases remaining between them. The CDR3 DNA follows: TGTGCCAGCAGCTTAGCTGGGGGTAGGGGTCAGCCCCAGCATTTT. It is translated as CASSLAGGRGQPQHF.

The V and J genes are TRBV7-8 and TRBJ1-6; no clear D. Trimming shortened V by 5 bases and J by 5 bases, and 13 bases separated the two germline ends. Germline V gives CDR1 SGHVS, CDR2 FQNEAQ. The CDR3 runs 15 residues. The CDR3 sequence: CASSPRSQNNSPLHF. The CDR3 DNA is TGTGCCAGCAGCCCCCGGTCCCAGAATAATTCACCCCTCCACTTT.

This rearrangement joins TRBV9 to TRBJ1-5, with 8 bases matching TRBD1. Germline V gives CDR1 SGDLS, CDR2 YYNGEE. The CDR3 totals 15 residues. V shed 3 bases, J shed 3 bases, and the junction held 5 bases outside the gene matches. The CDR3 DNA follows: TGTGCCAGCAGCGAGACAGGGGCTAACAATCAGCCCCAGCATTTT. Translating gives CASSETGANNQPQHF. The full variable domain, in which reference TRBV9 and TRBJ1-5 provide the parts outside the CDR3, is DSGVTQTPKHLITATGQRVTLRCSPRSGDLSVYWYQQSLDQGLQFLIQYYNGEERAKGNILERFSAQQFPDLHSELNLSSLELGDSALYFCASSETGANNQPQHFGDGTRLSIL.